The 28 T cell receptor beta chains presented below share a single source sample, sequenced in a study of blood T cells in healthy people across ages. Combining a sample-barcoded 5' primer with a J-beta primer mix, a second PCR ran for roughly 7 to 11 cycles. TCRdb redid the calling of the 5' RACE reads with MiXCR, one entry per CDR3 protein. The table has around 1,700,000 distinct CDR3 sequences, approximately 30% seen once. The material sequenced was blood. Receptors originate from a woman aged 25 to 39 in good health.

The V and J genes are TRBV29-1 and TRBJ2-7, with 7 nucleotides matching TRBD1. CDR3 length: 12 residues. The germline V gene has CDR1 SQVTM and CDR2 ANQGSEA. With V trimmed by 4 bases and J by 2 bases, 2 bases remained unmatched. The DNA for the CDR3 is TGCAGCGTTGTTCAGGGGGCCTACGAGCAGTACTTC. Encoded protein: CSVVQGAYEQYF.

This clonotype has only a few counts. The gene calls are TRBV6-2 or TRBV6-3 and TRBJ1-5; 7 nucleotides agree with TRBD1. This CDR3 spans 14 amino acids. The germline V gene has CDR1 MNHEY and CDR2 SVGEGT. Losses at the gene ends were 3 bases for V and 6 bases for J; bases not matched to a gene: 5. The CDR3 DNA is TGTGCCAGCAGTTATGGGACAGTGGGTCAGCCCCAGCATTTT. This translates into CASSYGTVGQPQHF.

CDR3 protein: CSAAGTSGTNEQFF. The CDR3 DNA reads as TGCAGCGCAGCCGGGACTAGCGGGACAAATGAGCAGTTCTTC. This rearrangement joins TRBV29-1 to TRBJ2-1; 13 nucleotides line up with TRBD2. Trimming at V came to 7 bases and at J to 7 bases, leaving 7 bases not matched to a gene. Germline CDR1 SQVTM, CDR2 ANQGSEA. The CDR3 is made up of 14 amino acids.

Comments on this clonotype: A much larger clone differs from this one at a single base, so this may be a read error. The CDR3 does not close with the conserved phenylalanine or tryptophan, likely indicating a read error. The chain links TRBV7-9 to TRBJ2-1; 11 bases agree with TRBD2. This CDR3 is 16 amino acids long. CDR1 and CDR2 from the germline V gene are SEHNR and FQNEAQ (reference sequence). V trimming: 1 base; J trimming: 13 bases; junction bases outside the gene matches: 12. The CDR3 DNA follows: TGTGCCAGCAGCTTAGAGTCCCTAGCGGGAGGCCCCTCCCAGTTCTTG. Encoded protein: CASSLESLAGGPSQFL.

The chain employs TRBV6-5 and TRBJ1-5, with D unresolved. Trimming took off 3 bases at V and 10 bases at J, with 19 bases between the two ends. In germline, CDR1 is MNHEY, CDR2 SVGAGI. This CDR3 is built from 15 residues. CDR3 sequence reads: CASSYSDVGRYPQHF. The CDR3 nucleotides are TGTGCCAGCAGTTATTCGGACGTCGGAAGGTATCCCCAGCATTTT.

The chain links TRBV7-2 to TRBJ2-3; D call uncertain. Germline V lookup: CDR1 SGHTA, CDR2 FQGNSA. CDR3 length equals 15 residues. V was pared by 1 base and J by 5 bases, with 13 bases between. CDR3 nucleotides: TGTGCCAGCAGCTTAGGACATAGTTGGGTAGATACGCAGTATTTT. Amino acid sequence: CASSLGHSWVDTQYF.

This clonotype was observed many times. V usage is TRBV29-1 and J usage is TRBJ2-7; TRBD1 aligns across 7 bases. The CDR3 runs to 12 residues. V lost 6 bases to trimming and J lost 5 bases; unmatched junction nucleotides: 7. Germline-derived CDR1 and CDR2 are SQVTM and ANQGSEA. CDR3 amino acids: CSVTGFQDEQYF. CDR3 coding DNA: TGCAGCGTGACAGGGTTTCAAGACGAGCAGTACTTC.

This clonotype was recorded a few times. As DNA, the CDR3 is TGCGCCAGCAATCTGGAGGGCAGGGGATGTAATGAGCAGTTCTTC. Translation: CASNLEGRGCNEQFF. V and J are TRBV5-1 and TRBJ2-1, with D perhaps given as TRBD1 or TRBD2 (6 bases each). This CDR3 has 15 residues. V was shortened by 6 bases and J by 7 bases, with 20 bases between the two germline ends. Germline CDR1 and CDR2: SGHRS and YFSETQ.

In its sample, this clonotype was seen a few times. CDR3 region: CAWRVGTGDYEQYF. The CDR3 DNA is TGTGCCTGGAGGGTTGGGACAGGGGATTACGAGCAGTACTTC. The J gene is TRBJ2-7, the V gene TRBV30; 10 nucleotides line up with TRBD1. The CDR3 has 14 amino acids. The V and J ends lost 3 bases and 4 bases, in that order; junction bases with no gene match: 6. The germline CDR1 and CDR2 sequences are GTSNPN and SVGIG (reference sequence).

The chain combines TRBV4-1 with TRBJ2-1; TRBD1 matches at 8 bases. Losses at the gene ends were 4 bases for V and 8 bases for J; bases not matched to a gene: 10. This CDR3 has 15 amino acids. The V gene's germline CDR1 is MGHRA and CDR2 YSYEKL. This CDR3 is CASSPMPTGVDEQFF. In DNA form, the CDR3 reads TGCGCCAGCAGCCCAATGCCGACAGGGGTGGATGAGCAGTTCTTC.

The chain couples TRBV4-3 to TRBJ2-3, with D perhaps TRBD1 (6 bases). The CDR3 loop spans 16 amino acids. Germline CDR1 LGHNA, CDR2 YSLEER. The germline V and J ends were trimmed by 0 bases and 4 bases, with 14 bases remaining between them. The CDR3 loop is CASSQEPGESADTQYF. Here the CDR3 DNA reads TGCGCCAGCAGCCAAGAGCCAGGGGAGAGCGCAGATACGCAGTATTTT.

The chain carries TRBV15 and TRBJ2-1; no definite D call. Germline V CDR1 and CDR2: LNHNV, YYDKDF (reference sequence). V gave up 2 bases and J gave up 8 bases, with 4 bases separating them. The CDR3 has 11 amino acids. The CDR3 loop is CATSRLDEQFF. The CDR3 DNA reads TGTGCCACCAGCAGACTGGATGAGCAGTTCTTC.

The sample holds many counts of this clonotype. The genes are TRBV5-6 and TRBJ2-7, with D tentatively TRBD1 (7 bases). This CDR3 has 14 residues. Trimming took off 1 base at V and 5 bases at J, with 13 bases between the two ends. The germline V gene has CDR1 SGHDT and CDR2 YYEEEE. CDR3 protein: CASSLRQGLHEQYF. CDR3 DNA sequence: TGTGCCAGCAGCTTGAGACAGGGACTTCACGAGCAGTACTTC.

As regards this clonotype: This may come from a read error, since a much larger clone is one base off. The chain employs TRBV12-3 or TRBV12-4 and TRBJ2-1, with D uncertain. The CDR3 is made up of 15 amino acids. CDR3 sequence reads: CVSSPPVSSYNEQFF. The CDR3 DNA follows: TGTGTCAGCAGTCCCCCGGTAAGCTCCTACAATGAGCAGTTCTTC.

The rearrangement links TRBV25-1 to TRBJ2-6; no clear D. Germline CDR1 reads MGHDK; CDR2 reads SYGVNS. Between the trimmed V and J ends, which lost 5 bases and 0 bases, there was a span of 8 bases. The CDR3 has 15 amino acids. The CDR3 sequence: CASSPLLSGANVLTF. CDR3 coding DNA: TGTGCCAGCAGTCCTCTCCTCTCTGGGGCCAACGTCCTGACTTTC.

V gene TRBV7-3 combines with J gene TRBJ2-4, with D possibly being TRBD1 (6 bases). The DNA end is more similar to TRBJ2-5, so the J call may be wrong. CDR3 length: 14 amino acids. Germline values: CDR1 SGHTA, CDR2 FQGTGA. This chain's CDR3 is CASSLTQGSETQYF. CDR3 bases: TGTGCCAGCAGCTTAACTCAGGGGTCAGAGACCCAGTACTTC.

This clonotype came up many times. The chain combines TRBV5-1 with TRBJ2-6; no clear D. Per the germline V gene, CDR1 is SGHRS and CDR2 is YFSETQ. V shed 5 bases and J shed 1 base, with 19 bases lying between them. The CDR3 sequence is 18 residues long. The CDR3 sequence is CASSPSWVVGSGANVLTF. For the CDR3, the DNA is TGCGCCAGCAGTCCAAGCTGGGTTGTGGGATCTGGGGCCAACGTCCTGACTTTC. Using reference TRBV5-1 and TRBJ2-6 for the parts outside the CDR3, the full variable domain is KAGVTQTPRYLIKTRGQQVTLSCSPISGHRSVSWYQQTPGQGLQFLFEYFSETQRNKGNFPGRFSGRQFSNSRSEMNVSTLELGDSALYLCASSPSWVVGSGANVLTFGAGSRLTVL.

The chain carries TRBV20-1 and TRBJ2-5; the match to TRBD2 covers 11 bases. The CDR3 length is 18 residues. CDR1 and CDR2 (germline): DFQATT, SNEGSKA (reference sequence). With 0 bases clipped from V and 5 bases from J, the junction kept 14 bases outside the gene matches. For the CDR3, the DNA is TGCAGTGCTAGAGATCCCCTAGCGGGGGGCTTCGGTCGGGAGACCCAGTACTTC. It encodes CSARDPLAGGFGRETQYF.

This clonotype was detected ten times or more. The chain joins TRBV29-1 to TRBJ1-2; 8 bases map to TRBD1. The V gene end was trimmed by 4 bases and the J gene end by 4 bases; junction bases not matched to a gene: 11. In germline, CDR1 is SQVTM, CDR2 ANQGSEA. This CDR3 comprises 15 residues. The CDR3 loop is CSVGSGGRIGYGYTF. The CDR3, as DNA: TGCAGCGTTGGCTCAGGGGGCCGGATAGGCTATGGCTACACCTTC.

This clonotype was recorded a few times. The chain carries TRBV15 and TRBJ2-5; no clear D gene. Trimming stripped 0 bases from V and 6 bases from J, with 5 bases between. Germline V CDR1 and CDR2: LNHNV, YYDKDF (reference sequence). CDR3 size: 12 residues. Here the CDR3 DNA reads TGTGCCACCAGCAGAGATCTCCAGACCCAGTACTTC. Residues: CATSRDLQTQYF.

The table lists this clonotype with many counts. The genes are TRBV6-1 and TRBJ2-7; D uncertain. CDR3 length equals 12 residues. CDR1 and CDR2 (germline): MNHNS, SASEGT. V shed 6 bases and J shed 3 bases, with 9 bases lying between them. CDR3 amino acids: CASREKVYEQYF. As DNA, the CDR3 is TGTGCCAGCAGAGAAAAGGTCTACGAGCAGTACTTC.

The V and J genes are TRBV9 and TRBJ1-2; tentative D call: TRBD1 (5 bases). This CDR3 spans 14 amino acids. Trimming removed 3 bases at V and 2 bases at J, with 11 bases between. The germline V gene encodes CDR1 SGDLS and CDR2 YYNGEE. In nucleotides, the CDR3 is TGTGCCAGCAGCGGTCGACAGACAAACTATGGCTACACCTTC. This gives the protein CASSGRQTNYGYTF.

V is TRBV20-1 and J is TRBJ2-7; a possible D gene is TRBD2 (6 bases). Trimming left V 3 bases short and J 4 bases short, with 16 bases between. From germline, CDR1 is DFQATT and CDR2 SNEGSKA (reference sequence). The CDR3 loop spans 14 amino acids. This CDR3 reads CSASPWSGEYEQYF. The CDR3 nucleotides read TGCAGTGCTAGCCCCTGGTCGGGGGAATACGAGCAGTACTTC.

This clonotype was picked up many times. This chain uses TRBV5-5 with TRBJ1-2; maybe TRBD1 (5 bases). Trimming removed 4 bases from V and 8 bases from J, with 21 bases in between. Per germline, CDR1 SGHKS and CDR2 YYEKEE (reference sequence). The CDR3 spans 15 residues. DNA for the CDR3: TGTGCCAGCAGCGGGACCGTACAGGCCCTGGAGGGCTACACCTTC. This codes for CASSGTVQALEGYTF.

J is TRBJ2-6 and V is TRBV7-6; D not resolved. The CDR3 consists of 16 residues. Germline V gives CDR1 SGHVS, CDR2 FNYEAQ. Trimming shortened V by 5 bases and J by 0 bases, and 11 bases separated the two germline ends. The CDR3 sequence is CASSANVRSGANVLTF. CDR3 sequence (DNA): TGTGCCAGCAGCGCAAATGTGCGCTCTGGGGCCAACGTCCTGACTTTC.

The genes are TRBV20-1 and TRBJ1-6; D is unresolved. This CDR3 has 14 residues. The germline V gene has CDR1 DFQATT and CDR2 SNEGSKA (reference sequence). V lost 0 bases, J lost 8 bases, and 11 bases lay in between. CDR3 coding DNA: TGCAGTGCTAGAGAGCCAGGATTTGATTCACCCCTCCACTTT. Protein product: CSAREPGFDSPLHF.

This rearrangement joins TRBV12-5 to TRBJ1-6, with a possible D match to TRBD1 (5 bases). The V and J ends lost 3 bases and 9 bases respectively, with 12 bases between them. This CDR3 contains 14 residues. The V gene's germline CDR1 is LGHNT and CDR2 FRNRAP. This chain's CDR3 is CASGFGGEASPLHF. The CDR3 DNA follows: TGTGCTAGTGGTTTTGGGGGAGAGGCTTCACCCCTCCACTTT.

The J gene is TRBJ2-7, the V gene TRBV5-1; 13 bases fit TRBD2. With 7 bases clipped from V and 0 bases from J, the junction kept 7 bases outside the gene matches. CDR3 length: 16 residues. Germline-derived CDR1 and CDR2 are SGHRS and YFSETQ. CDR3 residues: CASGGTSGTFSYEQYF. CDR3 bases: TGCGCCAGCGGCGGGACTAGCGGGACCTTCTCCTACGAGCAGTACTTC. Variable domain in full (rest from reference TRBV5-1 and TRBJ2-7): KAGVTQTPRYLIKTRGQQVTLSCSPISGHRSVSWYQQTPGQGLQFLFEYFSETQRNKGNFPGRFSGRQFSNSRSEMNVSTLELGDSALYLCASGGTSGTFSYEQYFGPGTRLTVT.